This record looks at one T cell receptor (beta chain) sequence and its context. Data came from immunoSEQ multiplex PCR; TCRdb stores just in-frame clones and leaves some out. This repertoire shows 100,000 to 130,000 clones, over 75% found once; its top ten account for 2.4%. The entry originates in a study of blood T cell repertoires in COVID-19. The germline gives CDR1 SEHNR, CDR2 FQNEAQ (reference sequence). Trimming at V came to 5 bases and at J to 5 bases, leaving 10 bases not matched to a gene. The length of the CDR3 is 16 residues. The gene calls are TRBV7-9 and TRBJ2-1; 9 nucleotides align to TRBD1. Sequencing input: peripheral blood. This clonotype was sampled from a human donor in a cohort sampled during active COVID-19. CDR3 sequence reads: CASSLAIQGAHNEQFF. CDR3 nucleotide sequence: TGTGCCAGCAGCCTTGCTATACAGGGGGCGCACAATGAGCAGTTCTTC.